This is a list of T cell receptor beta chains from one sample in a study of blood T cell repertoires in COVID-19. Using immunoSEQ multiplex PCR, the repertoire was profiled, and TCRdb retains in-frame clones only, with some absent. This table holds over 50,000 clones, around 85% found once. Sequenced sample: peripheral blood. The receptor set was obtained from a man in his 70s with acute or convalescent COVID-19. Each CDR3 is given with its conserved first and last residue. A D gene is named only where the DNA matches it firmly. Clone sizes are given selectively: once, few, many, or a class where the clone is expanded.

>TRBJ2-5|-|-|TRBV5-1
CASSLGSRQETQYF
TGCGCCAGCAGCTTGGGTAGCCGACAAGAGACCCAGTACTTC
>TRBJ2-5|-|TRBD2|TRBV7-9
CASSLGTGGSETQYF
TGTGCCAGCAGCTTAGGGACGGGGGGTTCAGAGACCCAGTACTTC
>TRBJ1-1|-|TRBD1|TRBV2
CASSDPGQANTEAFF
TGTGCCAGCAGTGACCCAGGACAGGCTAACACTGAAGCTTTCTTT
>TRBJ1-3|-|-|TRBV4-2
CASSQDYTGGSGNTIYF
TGTGCCAGCAGCCAAGATTATACGGGGGGGTCTGGAAACACCATATATTTT
>TRBJ2-1|-|TRBD2|TRBV9
CASSASGTSGVEQFF
TGTGCCAGCAGCGCATCCGGGACTAGCGGGGTTGAGCAGTTCTTC
>TRBJ2-3|-|-|TRBV7-3
CASSPVGSGSRTDTQYF
TGTGCCAGCAGCCCCGTGGGGAGTGGGAGCCGCACAGATACGCAGTATTTT
>TRBJ1-6|-|-|TRBV4-2
CASSQGLDRSSYNSPLHF
TGTGCCAGCAGCCAGGGACTAGACAGAAGCTCCTATAATTCACCCCTCCACTTT
>TRBJ1-1|-|-|TRBV5-1
CASKPTDSNTEAFF
TGCGCCAGCAAGCCCACAGATTCGAACACTGAAGCTTTCTTT
>TRBJ1-2|few|-|TRBV18
CASSESRQTPIF
TGTGCCAGCTCAGAATCCCGACAGACGCCTATCTTC
>TRBJ1-1|-|TRBD1|TRBV9
CASSPGQGAWSTEAFF
TGTGCCAGCAGCCCGGGACAGGGGGCCTGGAGCACTGAAGCTTTCTTT
>TRBJ2-1|-|-|TRBV9
CASSPGLNNEQFF
TGTGCCAGCAGCCCGGGACTTAACAATGAGCAGTTCTTC
>TRBJ1-5|-|-|TRBV18
CASSPPAGFGQPQHF
TGTGCCAGCTCACCACCGGCGGGTTTCGGTCAGCCCCAGCATTTT
>TRBJ1-2|once|-|TRBV25-1
CASSPLTTELYGYTF
TGTGCCAGCAGTCCCTTGACGACAGAATTATATGGCTACACCTTC
>TRBJ1-1|few|-|TRBV2
CASRDRSNTEAFF
TGTGCCAGCAGGGACAGATCAAACACTGAAGCTTTCTTT
>TRBJ2-7|once|TRBD1|TRBV9
CASSVAPTGGSHEQYF
TGTGCCAGCAGCGTAGCTCCGACAGGGGGATCACACGAGCAGTACTTC
>TRBJ1-1|-|TRBD1|TRBV5-1
CASSGRQGTNTEAFF
TGCGCCAGCAGCGGCCGACAGGGGACGAACACTGAAGCTTTCTTT
>TRBJ1-5|-|TRBD1|TRBV19
CASSPGQGIQPQHF
TGTGCCAGTAGTCCCGGACAGGGCATTCAGCCCCAGCATTTT
>TRBJ1-5|-|-|TRBV12-3/TRBV12-4
CASSVQGQPQHF
TGTGCCAGCAGTGTACAGGGACAGCCCCAGCATTTT
>TRBJ2-1|-|TRBD2|TRBV7-3
CASSSFSGYNEQFF
TGTGCCAGCAGCTCGTTTAGCGGGTACAATGAGCAGTTCTTC
>TRBJ2-7|-|TRBD1|TRBV5-1
CASSLGAGGVHEQYF
TGCGCCAGCAGCTTGGGGGCAGGGGGCGTCCACGAGCAGTACTTC
>TRBJ2-6|-|-|TRBV6-5
CATRGQYPGANVLTF
TGTGCCACCCGAGGACAATACCCTGGGGCCAACGTCCTGACTTTC
>TRBJ2-1|-|-|TRBV5-4
CAGSTVGANNEQFF
TGTGCCGGCAGCACGGTTGGGGCCAACAATGAGCAGTTCTTC
>TRBJ1-1|-|-|TRBV18
CASSPGVNTEAFF
TGTGCCAGCTCACCGGGAGTGAACACTGAAGCTTTCTTT
>TRBJ2-1|-|TRBD1|TRBV6-5
CASSYSDRGYEQFF
TGTGCCAGCAGTTACTCGGACAGGGGGTATGAGCAGTTCTTC
>TRBJ1-5|-|-|TRBV5-1
CASSLEGLNQPQHF
TGCGCCAGCAGCCTGGAGGGGCTCAATCAGCCCCAGCATTTT
>TRBJ2-2|-|TRBD2|TRBV3-1/TRBV3-2
CGSGGALGAGELFF
TGTGGCAGCGGGGGGGCCTTAGGGGCCGGGGAGCTGTTTTTT
>TRBJ1-5|-|-|TRBV27
CASSLSSGFSNQPQHF
TGTGCCAGCAGTTTATCGTCAGGGTTTAGCAATCAGCCCCAGCATTTT
>TRBJ1-6|-|-|TRBV6-1
CASSSAGYNSPLHF
TGTGCCAGCAGCTCTGCAGGTTATAATTCACCCCTCCACTTT
>TRBJ1-2|-|-|TRBV7-3
CASSFQGGEGYGYTF
TGTGCCAGCAGCTTTCAGGGTGGGGAGGGGTATGGCTACACCTTC
>TRBJ2-6|-|-|TRBV18
CASSTQGSSGANVLTF
TGTGCCAGCTCAACGCAGGGAAGCTCTGGGGCCAACGTCCTGACTTTC
>TRBJ2-2|-|-|TRBV7-9
CASTKRGGSTGELFF
TGTGCCAGCACCAAAAGGGGGGGCTCGACCGGGGAGCTGTTTTTT
>TRBJ1-4|-|TRBD1|TRBV29-1
CSVEEGTGFNEKLFF
TGCAGCGTTGAAGAAGGGACAGGGTTTAATGAAAAACTGTTTTTT
>TRBJ2-5|-|TRBD2|TRBV5-1
CASSVGLAGFRETQYF
TGCGCCAGCAGCGTAGGACTAGCGGGGTTTAGAGAGACCCAGTACTTC
>TRBJ1-5|-|TRBD1|TRBV6-1
CASSEGQGRNQPQHF
TGTGCCAGCAGTGAGGGACAGGGCCGCAATCAGCCCCAGCATTTT
>TRBJ1-2|once|TRBD1|TRBV29-1
CSVSGTGEGGYTF
TGCAGCGTTTCCGGGACAGGGGAGGGAGGCTACACCTTC
>TRBJ2-3|-|TRBD2|TRBV5-4
CASSLKRGGFPLSTDTQYF
TGTGCCAGCAGCTTGAAGCGGGGGGGCTTCCCACTTAGCACAGATACGCAGTATTTT
>TRBJ2-7|-|TRBD2|TRBV6-4
CANEGLAGGEQYF
TGTGCCAACGAGGGACTAGCGGGTGGCGAGCAGTACTTC
>TRBJ1-6|-|TRBD1|TRBV7-9
CASSPDREVYNSPLHF
TGTGCCAGCAGCCCGGACAGGGAGGTCTATAATTCACCCCTCCACTTT
>TRBJ1-1|-|-|TRBV7-9
CASSLPATGNTEAFF
TGTGCCAGCAGCTTACCAGCGACAGGGAACACTGAAGCTTTCTTT
>TRBJ2-5|-|-|TRBV18
CASSPRPPTEQETQYF
TGTGCCAGCTCACCACGACCACCGACAGAGCAAGAGACCCAGTACTTC
>TRBJ1-5|-|TRBD1|TRBV19
CASSLQGIIGNQPQHF
TGTGCCAGTAGTTTACAGGGGATTATTGGCAATCAGCCCCAGCATTTT
>TRBJ2-7|-|TRBD2|TRBV5-4
CASSKGVLLAEGPGEQYF
TGTGCCAGCAGCAAAGGAGTTTTACTAGCGGAAGGGCCGGGAGAGCAGTACTTC
>TRBJ1-6|-|TRBD1|TRBV3-1/TRBV3-2
CASSSPGTGFRF
TGTGCCAGCAGCTCTCCTGGGACAGGGTTTCGCTTT
>TRBJ2-3|-|TRBD2|TRBV5-1
CASSLATGGGDTQYF
TGCGCCAGCAGCTTGGCAACGGGAGGGGGAGATACGCAGTATTTT
>TRBJ1-1|few|-|TRBV3-1/TRBV3-2
CASSQEGAYTEAFF
TGTGCCAGCAGCCAAGAGGGGGCCTACACTGAAGCTTTCTTT
>TRBJ1-3|few|-|TRBV7-3
CASSPQPPGTGDTIYF
TGTGCCAGCAGCCCCCAACCCCCGGGAACCGGGGACACCATATATTTT
>TRBJ2-1|-|TRBD1|TRBV5-1
CASSLRQGDNEQFF
TGCGCCAGCAGCTTGAGACAGGGAGACAATGAGCAGTTCTTC
>TRBJ1-5|once|-|TRBV19
CASSDTGTQPQHF
TGTGCCAGTAGCGATACGGGAACCCAGCCCCAGCATTTT
>TRBJ2-3|-|TRBD2|TRBV7-6
CASSTALAGSTDTQYF
TGTGCCAGCAGCACGGCTCTAGCGGGGAGCACAGATACGCAGTATTTT
>TRBJ2-7|-|-|TRBV5-1
CASSLSRMGPYEQYF
TGCGCCAGCAGCTTGAGCAGGATGGGCCCCTACGAGCAGTACTTC
>TRBJ2-2|-|-|TRBV21-1
CASNLQSPGELFF
TGTGCCAGCAACCTACAGAGCCCGGGGGAGCTGTTTTTT
>TRBJ1-5|-|TRBD1|TRBV6-5
CASSPGTVYNQPQHF
TGTGCCAGCAGTCCCGGGACAGTGTATAATCAGCCCCAGCATTTT